These 5 T cell receptor beta chains came from one sample sequenced in a study of shared clonotypes between healthy human individuals. The protocol was immunoSEQ multiplex PCR, while the TCRdb copy is restricted to in-frame clones and leaves out a portion. Here the sample spans hundreds of thousands of clones, over 65% being singletons. Sequencing was done on a sample of memory CD4+ T cells sorted from blood. As for subset: CD45RA-negative fraction. The receptors shown here come from a woman in her twenties or thirties in good health.

The V gene is TRBV7-3, the J gene TRBJ2-1; TRBD1 agrees at 8 bases. In germline, CDR1 is SGHTA, CDR2 FQGTGA. V shed 4 bases and J 9 bases; nucleotides not matched to a gene: 11. CDR3 length equals 15 residues. CDR3 region: CASSSSGGLQGEQFF. The CDR3 nucleotides read TGTGCCAGCAGCTCATCAGGGGGCCTACAAGGTGAGCAGTTCTTC.

About this clone: This same CDR3 is encoded by further DNA sequences in the sample. The rearrangement joins TRBV5-1 to TRBJ2-1; 8 nucleotides match TRBD2. CDR1 and CDR2 from the germline V gene are SGHRS and YFSETQ. This CDR3 is 15 amino acids long. V gave up 0 bases and J gave up 4 bases; unmatched junction bases: 3. Written as DNA, the CDR3 is TGCGCCAGCAGCTTGGATACTAGCGGATACAATGAGCAGTTCTTC. Its translation: CASSLDTSGYNEQFF.

This chain joins TRBV20-1 and TRBJ1-1, with D perhaps TRBD1 (5 bases). This CDR3 comprises 11 residues. Trimming took off 7 bases at V and 3 bases at J, with 9 bases between the two ends. Looked up from germline, CDR1 is DFQATT and CDR2 is SNEGSKA (reference sequence). The CDR3 region is CSGKGHTEAFF. For the CDR3, the DNA is TGCAGTGGCAAGGGGCACACTGAAGCTTTCTTT.

The rearrangement links TRBV21-1 to TRBJ2-5; no DNA check was done on the table's D call, TRBD2. TRBV21-1 is a documented pseudogene. The CDR3 is 15 residues long. This chain's CDR3 is CASSNGTSGTRTQYF. CDR3 DNA: TGTGCCAGCAGCAACGGGACTAGCGGGACGCGGACCCAGTACTTC.

The chain links TRBV7-9 to TRBJ2-1, with D tentatively TRBD1 (5 bases). The germline V and J ends were trimmed by 3 bases and 9 bases, with 15 bases remaining between them. CDR3 length: 14 amino acids. Germline loops: CDR1 SEHNR, CDR2 FQNEAQ (reference sequence). The DNA of the CDR3 is TGTGCCAGCAGCTTTCCACAGGTAGCAAGTGAGCAGTTCTTC. It translates to CASSFPQVASEQFF.